A single sample is the source of the 32 T cell receptor beta chains below, sequenced in a study of T cell responses to AZD1222 COVID-19 vaccine. Here immunoSEQ multiplex PCR was the method, and the copy in TCRdb shows in-frame clones only, minus some. Among some 83,000 clones, about 89% were seen once, and the ten largest hold more than 5%. Source: peripheral blood, taken 28 days after the second AZD1222 dose. Receptors were obtained from an adult who received the AZD1222 COVID-19 vaccine.

This rearrangement joins TRBV4-1 to TRBJ1-1; possibly TRBD1 for D (6 bases). The CDR3 spans 17 residues. Trimming took off 1 base at V and 0 bases at J, with 15 bases between the two ends. Germline CDR1 reads MGHRA; CDR2 reads YSYEKL. DNA of the CDR3: TGCGCCAGCAGCCAAGTTAAGGGGGTTATAATGAACACTGAAGCTTTCTTT. Protein: CASSQVKGVIMNTEAFF.

The chain recombines TRBV7-2 with TRBJ2-2, with a tentative D call TRBD1 (6 bases). Germline V lookup: CDR1 SGHTA, CDR2 FQGNSA. Trimming left V 0 bases short and J 0 bases short, with 11 bases between. This CDR3 has 17 amino acids. The CDR3 DNA is TGTGCCAGCAGCTTAGCGGGGGCCCGCACGAACACCGGGGAGCTGTTTTTT. It is translated as CASSLAGARTNTGELFF.

The CDR3 loop reads CASSLVGPEKLFF. For the CDR3, the DNA is TGTGCCAGCAGCTTAGTGGGTCCAGAAAAACTGTTTTTT. The chain couples TRBV7-9 to TRBJ1-4; no reliable D call. Trimming shortened V by 1 base and J by 8 bases, and 8 bases separated the two germline ends. Germline loops: CDR1 SEHNR, CDR2 FQNEAQ (reference sequence). The CDR3 length is 13 residues.

V is TRBV28 and J is TRBJ1-2; D gene unclear. Trimming cost V 4 bases and J 2 bases, with 2 bases left between them. This CDR3 contains 11 residues. Germline values: CDR1 MDHEN, CDR2 SYDVKM. Here the CDR3 reads CASSWNYGYTF. Written as DNA, the CDR3 is TGTGCCAGCAGTTGGAACTATGGCTACACCTTC.

J is TRBJ1-5 and V is TRBV30; 9 nucleotides line up with TRBD1. Germline values: CDR1 GTSNPN, CDR2 SVGIG (reference sequence). The CDR3 has 19 residues. The trim removed 1 base at V and 0 bases at J, leaving 13 bases unmatched. As DNA, the CDR3 is TGTGCCTGGAGTGCCCAGCAGGACAGGGGAAGATATAGCAATCAGCCCCAGCATTTT. It encodes CAWSAQQDRGRYSNQPQHF. Full variable domain (rest looked up from reference TRBV30 and TRBJ1-5): SQTIHQWPATLVQPVGSPLSLECTVEGTSNPNLYWYRQAAGRGLQLLFYSVGIGQISSEVPQNLSASRPQDRQFILSSKKLLLSDSGFYLCAWSAQQDRGRYSNQPQHFGDGTRLSIL.

The genes are TRBV18 and TRBJ1-1; a weak D match, TRBD1 (6 bases). The CDR3 totals 15 residues. Trimming shortened V by 8 bases and J by 0 bases, and 16 bases separated the two germline ends. The germline V gene has CDR1 KGHSH and CDR2 LQKENI. The CDR3 loop reads CASAGAGFMNTEAFF. Here the CDR3 DNA reads TGTGCCAGCGCGGGGGCCGGATTCATGAACACTGAAGCTTTCTTT.

This clone appeared once. The chain links TRBV19 to TRBJ1-4, with D hard to call. Germline CDR1 and CDR2: LNHDA and SQIVND (reference sequence). The CDR3 covers 14 residues. V was cut by 8 bases and J by 7 bases, with 17 bases left in between. CDR3 in DNA: TGTGCCAGTTCACACTACGGGGAAGGTGAAAAACTGTTTTTT. Residues: CASSHYGEGEKLFF.

This clone has just a few counts. V is TRBV28 and J is TRBJ1-1; no clear D gene. Trimming cost V 3 bases and J 3 bases, with 11 bases left between them. The CDR3 is 14 amino acids. Per germline, CDR1 MDHEN and CDR2 SYDVKM. The DNA of the CDR3 is TGTGCCAGCAGTTTGTGGGGAAGGGACACTGAAGCTTTCTTT. It specifies CASSLWGRDTEAFF.

The V gene is TRBV11-2, the J gene TRBJ2-7; a weak D match, TRBD1 (6 bases). V gave up 6 bases and J gave up 3 bases, with 21 bases separating them. Germline V gene data show CDR1 as SGHAT and CDR2 as FQNNGV. This CDR3 comprises 16 residues. The CDR3 sequence: CASRRIQGMHRYEQYF. In DNA form, the CDR3 reads TGTGCCAGCAGACGAATACAGGGTATGCATCGCTACGAGCAGTACTTC.

V is TRBV27 and J is TRBJ1-1; no firm D call. V was clipped by 8 bases and J by 6 bases, with 25 bases between them. Germline-derived CDR1 and CDR2 are MNHEY and SMNVEV (reference sequence). There are 16 residues in the CDR3. The CDR3 sequence: CASRPLLTPSRAEAFF. The CDR3 nucleotides read TGTGCCAGCCGTCCCCTACTGACTCCCTCACGCGCTGAAGCTTTCTTT.

The genes are TRBV5-5 and TRBJ2-3, with D possibly TRBD1 on 5 matching bases. Per the germline V gene, CDR1 is SGHKS and CDR2 is YYEKEE (reference sequence). The CDR3 runs to 16 residues. With 0 bases removed from V and 2 bases from J, the gap between germline ends came to 13 bases. The CDR3 spells CASSLAIQGATDTQYF. CDR3 in DNA: TGTGCCAGCAGCTTGGCGATTCAGGGTGCCACAGATACGCAGTATTTT.

The rearrangement joins TRBV5-1 to TRBJ1-3; no firm D call. CDR3 size: 15 residues. V lost 4 bases, J lost 1 base, and 12 bases lay in between. Looked up from germline, CDR1 is SGHRS and CDR2 is YFSETQ. The CDR3 coding sequence is TGCGCCAGCAGCCCGAGGGAGAGTTCTGGAAACACCATATATTTT. The encoded protein is CASSPRESSGNTIYF.

The chain has TRBV9 and TRBJ1-6; D remains unclear. Germline V CDR1 and CDR2: SGDLS, YYNGEE. V gave up 4 bases and J gave up 5 bases, with 13 bases separating them. There are 15 residues in the CDR3. The CDR3 coding sequence is TGTGCCAGCAGCACCCGGACGGTAGATAATTCACCCCTCCACTTT. Translation gives CASSTRTVDNSPLHF.

The chain carries TRBV9 and TRBJ1-1; TRBD1 matches 7 bases. J gave up 6 bases and V 4 bases, and 3 bases lay outside the gene matches. The CDR3 spans 12 residues. Germline V lookup: CDR1 SGDLS, CDR2 YYNGEE. CDR3 protein: CASSTGAPEAFF. In DNA, the CDR3 is TGTGCCAGCAGCACAGGGGCTCCTGAAGCTTTCTTT.

This sequence joins TRBV6-2 or TRBV6-3 and TRBJ2-7, with 10 bases fitting TRBD2. Looked up from germline, CDR1 is MNHEY and CDR2 is SVGEGT. V shed 5 bases, J shed 4 bases, and the junction held 11 bases outside the gene matches. The CDR3 runs 16 residues. The CDR3 bases are TGTGCCAGCAGTCACGGGGCAGCGGGGGGGCTTTACGAGCAGTACTTC. Translation gives CASSHGAAGGLYEQYF.

The chain employs TRBV6-5 and TRBJ2-3; D uncertain. This CDR3 has 11 amino acids. Germline loops: CDR1 MNHEY, CDR2 SVGAGI. V gave up 4 bases and J gave up 6 bases, with 5 bases separating them. The CDR3 sequence is CASSSWDTQYF. DNA of the CDR3: TGTGCCAGCAGTTCGTGGGATACGCAGTATTTT.

J is TRBJ1-2 and V is TRBV7-2; 10 bases map to TRBD1. After removal of 3 bases from V and 4 bases from J, the junction contained 8 bases not matched to a gene. Germline V gene lookup returns CDR1 SGHTA and CDR2 FQGNSA. This CDR3 contains 16 residues. The CDR3 loop is CASSLEGTGVAYGYTF. DNA of the CDR3: TGTGCCAGCAGCTTGGAAGGGACAGGGGTTGCCTATGGCTACACCTTC.

In its sample, this clone was seen once. V and J are TRBV30 and TRBJ1-2; tentatively, D is TRBD1 (5 bases). This CDR3 has 11 amino acids. Germline loops: CDR1 GTSNPN, CDR2 SVGIG (reference sequence). V was pared by 5 bases and J by 5 bases, with 9 bases between. CDR3: CAWDGAYGYTF. In nucleotides, the CDR3 is TGTGCCTGGGACGGGGCGTATGGCTACACCTTC.

CDR3 coding DNA: TGTGCCAGCAGCCCGGTAGGGAGCCTTAGCACAGATACGCAGTATTTT. It yields the protein CASSPVGSLSTDTQYF. The chain joins TRBV5-4 to TRBJ2-3, with a weak D call TRBD2 (5 bases). Deletions cut 4 bases from V and 0 bases from J, with 15 bases between. The CDR3 consists of 16 residues. Germline CDR1 reads SGHNT; CDR2 reads YYREEE (reference sequence).

This chain connects TRBV4-3 to TRBJ2-7; the D gene could be TRBD1 or TRBD2 (5 bases each). V was trimmed by 4 bases and J by 2 bases, leaving 18 bases between them. The CDR3 spans 16 residues. Germline CDR1 LGHNA, CDR2 YSLEER. In DNA, the CDR3 is TGCGCCAGCAGCCCGAGACCGGGGCCTAACACCTACGAGCAGTACTTC. This encodes CASSPRPGPNTYEQYF.

Only one count was recorded for this clone. CDR3 bases: TGTGCCAGCAGTACCCGGGACAGGGGCAATCAGCCCCAGCATTTT. It yields the protein CASSTRDRGNQPQHF. The chain employs TRBV6-2 or TRBV6-3 and TRBJ1-5, with 9 bases that match TRBD1. The J segment lost 2 bases and the V segment lost 5 bases, leaving 4 bases of the junction unmatched. Germline CDR1 is MNHEY and CDR2 is SVGEGT. CDR3 length: 15 amino acids.

This chain joins TRBV5-4 and TRBJ1-1; possible D gene TRBD1, 5 bases. The CDR3 has 15 residues. Germline V gene lookup returns CDR1 SGHNT and CDR2 YYREEE (reference sequence). Trimming stripped 1 base from V and 4 bases from J, with 14 bases between. CDR3 bases: TGTGCCAGCAGCTTGTCCCAGGGAACGATCACTGAAGCTTTCTTT. Translation: CASSLSQGTITEAFF.

The rearrangement joins TRBV3-1 (or the pseudogene TRBV3-2) to TRBJ1-2, with D perhaps TRBD1 (5 bases). Trimming pared 2 bases from V and 4 bases from J, leaving 11 bases between. The CDR3 is 14 amino acids. The germline V gene encodes CDR1 LGHDT and CDR2 YNNKEL (reference sequence). The CDR3 bases are TGTGCCAGCAGCCAACCCGGGGGTTTCTATGGCTACACCTTC. Translated, it gives CASSQPGGFYGYTF.

This clone was observed a single time. The V and J genes are TRBV30 and TRBJ1-1; no definite D call. V was pared by 1 base and J by 4 bases, with 4 bases between. Germline lookup yields CDR1 GTSNPN and CDR2 SVGIG (reference sequence). There are 11 residues in the CDR3. CDR3 in amino acids: CAWSASTEAFF. The CDR3, as DNA: TGTGCCTGGAGTGCTAGCACTGAAGCTTTCTTT. The entire variable domain, with the rest obtained from reference TRBV30 and TRBJ1-1, is as follows: SQTIHQWPATLVQPVGSPLSLECTVEGTSNPNLYWYRQAAGRGLQLLFYSVGIGQISSEVPQNLSASRPQDRQFILSSKKLLLSDSGFYLCAWSASTEAFFGQGTRLTVV.

The chain combines TRBV7-8 with TRBJ2-5; D call uncertain. Between the trimmed V and J ends, which lost 1 base and 3 bases, there was a span of 6 bases. The germline V gene encodes CDR1 SGHVS and CDR2 FQNEAQ. The CDR3 length is 13 residues. The CDR3 protein is CASSLGPKETQYF. The CDR3 DNA reads TGTGCCAGCAGCTTAGGGCCCAAAGAGACCCAGTACTTC. The variable domain in full, completed from reference TRBV7-8 and TRBJ2-5, reads GAGVSQSPRYKVAKRGQDVALRCDPISGHVSLFWYQQALGQGPEFLTYFQNEAQLDKSGLPSDRFFAERPEGSVSTLKIQRTQQEDSAVYLCASSLGPKETQYFGPGTRLLVL.

The chain links TRBV7-9 to TRBJ1-5; tentative D call: TRBD1 (5 bases). Looked up from germline, CDR1 is SEHNR and CDR2 is FQNEAQ (reference sequence). This CDR3 comprises 14 residues. The V end lost 0 bases, the J end lost 2 bases, and 5 bases lay between the germline ends. Written as DNA, the CDR3 is TGTGCCAGCAGCTTAGCAGGGGGCAATCAGCCCCAGCATTTT. Protein sequence: CASSLAGGNQPQHF.

For the CDR3, the DNA is TGTGCCAGCAGTGGTTTCAAGAACACTGAAGCTTTCTTT. Residues: CASSGFKNTEAFF. The V and J genes are TRBV25-1 and TRBJ1-1; D gene unclear. With 4 bases removed from V and 1 base from J, the gap between germline ends came to 7 bases. Per germline, CDR1 MGHDK and CDR2 SYGVNS. This CDR3 contains 13 residues.

This chain joins TRBV7-8 and TRBJ2-7, with D possibly being TRBD1 or TRBD2 (6 bases each). Between the trimmed V and J ends, which lost 1 base and 6 bases, there was a span of 10 bases. CDR3 size: 13 residues. The germline V gene encodes CDR1 SGHVS and CDR2 FQNEAQ. As DNA, the CDR3 is TGTGCCAGCAGCTTAGGGAGGGGGTTCGAGCAGTACTTC. Its protein is CASSLGRGFEQYF.

This clone was counted a single time. This chain links TRBV7-8 with TRBJ2-7; tentatively, D is TRBD2 (6 bases). Germline V gene sequence: CDR1 SGHVS, CDR2 FQNEAQ. V lost 8 bases and J lost 3, with 17 bases in between. The CDR3 runs 14 residues. The CDR3 protein is CASEEGRVYYEQYF. CDR3 sequence (DNA): TGTGCCAGCGAGGAGGGCAGGGTTTACTACGAGCAGTACTTC.

On this clone: Other DNA sequences in the sample encode the same CDR3. This rearrangement joins TRBV4-2 to TRBJ2-1; a weak D match, TRBD2 (7 bases). The CDR3 is made up of 16 amino acids. Germline CDR1 and CDR2: LGHNA and YNFKEQ. The V gene lost 0 bases and the J gene lost 2 bases, with 11 bases spanning the gap. CDR3 sequence: CASSQDGGGPYNEQFF. CDR3 DNA sequence: TGTGCCAGCAGCCAAGATGGGGGGGGCCCCTACAATGAGCAGTTCTTC.

The J gene is TRBJ1-2, the V gene TRBV30; D not certain. V gave up 0 bases and J gave up 7 bases, with 12 bases separating them. The germline V gene encodes CDR1 GTSNPN and CDR2 SVGIG (reference sequence). The CDR3 runs to 13 residues. For the CDR3, the DNA is TGTGCCTGGAGTGTACTGGGCGTCGGTGGCTACACCTTC. Its protein product is CAWSVLGVGGYTF.

This chain joins TRBV9 and TRBJ1-6, with 7 bases matching TRBD1. The CDR3 has 15 residues. Germline V gene sequence: CDR1 SGDLS, CDR2 YYNGEE. V lost 4 bases and J lost 8; bases outside the gene matches: 9. CDR3 sequence: CASSPTGTVHSPLHF. The CDR3 coding sequence is TGTGCCAGCAGCCCGACAGGGACGGTACATTCACCCCTCCACTTT.